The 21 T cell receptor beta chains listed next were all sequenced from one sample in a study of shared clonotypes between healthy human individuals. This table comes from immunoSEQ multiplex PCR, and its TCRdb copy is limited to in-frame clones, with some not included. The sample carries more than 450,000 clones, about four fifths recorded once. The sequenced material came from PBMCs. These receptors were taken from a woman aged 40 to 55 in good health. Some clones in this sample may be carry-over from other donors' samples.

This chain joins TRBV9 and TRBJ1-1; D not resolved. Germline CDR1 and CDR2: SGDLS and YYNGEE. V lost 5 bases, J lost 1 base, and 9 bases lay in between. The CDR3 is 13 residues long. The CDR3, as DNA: TGTGCCAGCAGGCGAAGGGAGAACACTGAAGCTTTCTTT. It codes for CASRRRENTEAFF.

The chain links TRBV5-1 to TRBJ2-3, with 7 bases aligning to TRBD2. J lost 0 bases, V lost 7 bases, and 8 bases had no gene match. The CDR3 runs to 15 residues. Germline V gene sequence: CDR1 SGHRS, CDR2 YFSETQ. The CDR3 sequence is CASRGRVDSTDTQYF. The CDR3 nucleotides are TGCGCCAGCCGCGGGAGAGTAGACAGCACAGATACGCAGTATTTT.

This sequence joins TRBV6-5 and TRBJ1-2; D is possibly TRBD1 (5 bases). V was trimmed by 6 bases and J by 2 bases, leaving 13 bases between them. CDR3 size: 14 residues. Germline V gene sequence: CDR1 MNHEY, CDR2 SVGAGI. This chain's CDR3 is CASRTPWGNYGYTF. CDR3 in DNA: TGTGCCAGCAGAACCCCCTGGGGGAACTATGGCTACACCTTC.

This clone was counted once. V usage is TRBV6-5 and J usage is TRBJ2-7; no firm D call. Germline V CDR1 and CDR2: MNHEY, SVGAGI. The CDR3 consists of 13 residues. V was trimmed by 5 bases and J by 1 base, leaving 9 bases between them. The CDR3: CASSKTESYEQYF. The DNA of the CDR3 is TGTGCCAGCAGTAAAACAGAATCCTACGAGCAGTACTTC.

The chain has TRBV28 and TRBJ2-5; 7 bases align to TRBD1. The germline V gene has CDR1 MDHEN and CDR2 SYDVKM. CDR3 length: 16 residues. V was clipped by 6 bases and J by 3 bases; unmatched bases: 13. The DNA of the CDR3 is TGTGCCAGCAGCCGGAGAACTTTGGGGACAGAAGAGACCCAGTACTTC. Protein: CASSRRTLGTEETQYF.

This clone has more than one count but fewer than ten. As DNA, the CDR3 is TGTGCCAGCACCCTGCCGAGACTCAGCTCCTACGAGCAGTACTTC. It yields the protein CASTLPRLSSYEQYF. The chain carries TRBV7-2 and TRBJ2-7; D is uncertain. There are 15 residues in the CDR3. Germline CDR1 is SGHTA and CDR2 is FQGNSA. Trimming cost V 7 bases and J 0 bases, with 16 bases left between them.

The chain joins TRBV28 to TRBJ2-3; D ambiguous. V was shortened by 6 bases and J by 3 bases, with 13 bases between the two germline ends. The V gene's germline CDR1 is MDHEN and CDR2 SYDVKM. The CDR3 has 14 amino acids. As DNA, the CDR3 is TGTGCCAGCAGCCTACTGCTGGATACAGATACGCAGTATTTT. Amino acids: CASSLLLDTDTQYF.

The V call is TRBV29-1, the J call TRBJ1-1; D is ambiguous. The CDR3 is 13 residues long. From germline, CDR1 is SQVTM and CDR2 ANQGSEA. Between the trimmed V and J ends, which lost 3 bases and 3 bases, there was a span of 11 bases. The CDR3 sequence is CSVDVGRDTEAFF. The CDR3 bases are TGCAGCGTTGATGTAGGGAGGGACACTGAAGCTTTCTTT.

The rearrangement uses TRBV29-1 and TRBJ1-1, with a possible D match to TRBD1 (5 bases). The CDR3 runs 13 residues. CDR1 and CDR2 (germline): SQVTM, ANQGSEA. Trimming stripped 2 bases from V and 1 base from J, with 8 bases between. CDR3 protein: CSVESGGNTEAFF. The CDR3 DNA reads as TGCAGCGTTGAAAGTGGGGGGAACACTGAAGCTTTCTTT.

CDR3 amino acids: CASSFSGARVETQYF. CDR3 sequence (DNA): TGTGCCAGCAGCTTTAGCGGGGCGAGAGTAGAGACCCAGTACTTC. The chain employs TRBV5-5 and TRBJ2-5, with 8 positions matching TRBD2. Germline CDR1 and CDR2: SGHKS and YYEKEE (reference sequence). The CDR3 is 15 residues long. The V gene end was trimmed by 2 bases and the J gene end by 4 bases; junction bases not matched to a gene: 7. The variable domain in full, with the rest retrieved from reference TRBV5-5 and TRBJ2-5, is DAGVTQSPTHLIKTRGQQVTLRCSPISGHKSVSWYQQVLGQGPQFIFQYYEKEERGRGNFPDRFSARQFPNYSSELNVNALLLGDSALYLCASSFSGARVETQYFGPGTRLLVL.

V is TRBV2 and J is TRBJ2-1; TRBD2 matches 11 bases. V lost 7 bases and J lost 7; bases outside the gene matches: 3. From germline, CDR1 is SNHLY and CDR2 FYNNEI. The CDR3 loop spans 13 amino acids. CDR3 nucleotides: TGTGCCAGCAAAATAGCGGGAGGGAATGAGCAGTTCTTC. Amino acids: CASKIAGGNEQFF.

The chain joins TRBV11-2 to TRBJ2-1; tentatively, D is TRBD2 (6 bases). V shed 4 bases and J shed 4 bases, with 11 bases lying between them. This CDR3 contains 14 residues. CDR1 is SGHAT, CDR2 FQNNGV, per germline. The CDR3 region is CASSSGTGYNEQFF. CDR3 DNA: TGTGCCAGCAGCTCCGGGACTGGATACAATGAGCAGTTCTTC.

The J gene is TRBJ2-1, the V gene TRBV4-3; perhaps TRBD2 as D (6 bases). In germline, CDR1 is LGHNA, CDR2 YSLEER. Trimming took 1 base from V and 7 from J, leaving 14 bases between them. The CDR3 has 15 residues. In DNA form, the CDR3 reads TGCGCCAGCAGCCAAGGGGAGGCAGGGAATAATGAGCAGTTCTTC. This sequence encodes CASSQGEAGNNEQFF.

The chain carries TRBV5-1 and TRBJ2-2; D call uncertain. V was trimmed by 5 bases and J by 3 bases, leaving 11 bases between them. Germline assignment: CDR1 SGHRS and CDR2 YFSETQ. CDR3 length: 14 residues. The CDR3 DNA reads TGCGCCAGCAGTCCAGAGGTATACACCGGGGAGCTGTTTTTT. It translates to CASSPEVYTGELFF. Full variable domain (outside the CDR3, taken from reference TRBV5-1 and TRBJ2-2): KAGVTQTPRYLIKTRGQQVTLSCSPISGHRSVSWYQQTPGQGLQFLFEYFSETQRNKGNFPGRFSGRQFSNSRSEMNVSTLELGDSALYLCASSPEVYTGELFFGEGSRLTVL.

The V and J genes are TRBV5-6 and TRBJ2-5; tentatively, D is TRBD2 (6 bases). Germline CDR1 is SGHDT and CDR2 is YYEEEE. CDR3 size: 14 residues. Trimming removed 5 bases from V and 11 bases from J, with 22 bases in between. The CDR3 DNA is TGTGCCAGCAGGCAAGGAGGGACCCGTCGGGAGCAGTACTTC. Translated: CASRQGGTRREQYF.

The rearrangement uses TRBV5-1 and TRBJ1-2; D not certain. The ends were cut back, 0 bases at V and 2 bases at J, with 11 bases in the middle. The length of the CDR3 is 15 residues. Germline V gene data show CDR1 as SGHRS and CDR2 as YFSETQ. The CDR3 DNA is TGCGCCAGCAGCTTGGCCGGTCGGCAGAACTATGGCTACACCTTC. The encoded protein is CASSLAGRQNYGYTF.

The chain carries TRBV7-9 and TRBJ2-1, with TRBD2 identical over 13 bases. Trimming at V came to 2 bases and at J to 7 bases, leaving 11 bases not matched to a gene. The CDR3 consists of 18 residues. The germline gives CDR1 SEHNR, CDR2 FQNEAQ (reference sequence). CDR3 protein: CASSLPYRLAGGRNEQFF. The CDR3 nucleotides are TGTGCCAGCAGCTTACCCTATAGACTAGCGGGAGGACGGAATGAGCAGTTCTTC.

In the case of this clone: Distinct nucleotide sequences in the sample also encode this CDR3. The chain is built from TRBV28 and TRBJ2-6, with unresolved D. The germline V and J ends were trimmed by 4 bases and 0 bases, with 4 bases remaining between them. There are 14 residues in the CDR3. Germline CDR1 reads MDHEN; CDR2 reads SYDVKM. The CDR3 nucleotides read TGTGCCAGCAGTTCCGGCTCTGGGGCCAACGTCCTGACTTTC. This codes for CASSSGSGANVLTF.

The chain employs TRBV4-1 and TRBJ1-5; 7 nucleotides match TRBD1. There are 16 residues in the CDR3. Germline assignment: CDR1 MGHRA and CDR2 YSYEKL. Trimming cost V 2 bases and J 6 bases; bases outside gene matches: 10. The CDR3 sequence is CASSQIPGQVFQPQHF. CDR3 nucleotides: TGCGCCAGCAGCCAAATTCCCGGACAGGTTTTTCAGCCCCAGCATTTT.

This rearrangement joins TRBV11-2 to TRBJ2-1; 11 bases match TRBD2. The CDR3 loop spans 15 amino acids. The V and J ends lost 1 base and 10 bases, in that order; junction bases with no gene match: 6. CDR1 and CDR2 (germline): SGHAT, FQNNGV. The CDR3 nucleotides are TGTGCCAGCAGCTTAGGAACTAGCGGGAGCCAAGAGCAGTTCTTC. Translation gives CASSLGTSGSQEQFF.

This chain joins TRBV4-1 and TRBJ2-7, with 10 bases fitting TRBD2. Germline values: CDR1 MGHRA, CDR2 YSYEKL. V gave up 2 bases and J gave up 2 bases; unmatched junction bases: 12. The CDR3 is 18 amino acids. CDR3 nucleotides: TGCGCCAGCAGCCAACATTGGAGAGGGACTAGCGAACCCTACGAGCAGTACTTC. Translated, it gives CASSQHWRGTSEPYEQYF.